The 18 T cell receptor beta chains below were found in one sample sequenced in a study of naive and memory T cell subsets (dated 2017 in TCRdb). The library was built by means of 5' RACE. The sample was run on an Illumina MiSeq. The ligated cDNA was amplified in four rounds of PCR with nested alpha and beta constant region primers together with the SP2 primer. The public reads were reprocessed in TCRdb via fastp at Q25 and MiXCR, keeping in-frame beta chains. A single entry per CDR3 protein holds the most common genes and DNA from its merged rows. The sample table holds over 45,000 distinct CDR3 sequences, of which under 10% were seen once. The ten largest clones take up 9% to 10% of the sample. Using 3' ligation of a UMI-containing oligonucleotide to TCR cDNA, the study laid out a robust and sensitive protocol to amplify, sequence and analyze TCRs. These receptors were taken from a female donor in good health.

This clonotype came up many times. The CDR3 coding sequence is TGTGCCAGCAGCTTAGACTACAGCCCTTATGAAAAACTGTTTTTT. Protein sequence: CASSLDYSPYEKLFF. The V and J genes are TRBV7-2 and TRBJ1-4; the D is unclear. CDR1 is SGHTA, CDR2 FQGNSA, per germline. V was shortened by 1 base and J by 6 bases, with 12 bases between the two germline ends. This CDR3 contains 15 residues.

This chain uses TRBV7-9 with TRBJ2-5, with D perhaps matching TRBD2 (7 bases). CDR3 length: 15 amino acids. Trimming took 7 bases from V and 5 from J, leaving 20 bases between them. The germline gives CDR1 SEHNR, CDR2 FQNEAQ (reference sequence). CDR3 sequence reads: CASTPMGGRGETQYF. The CDR3 nucleotides read TGTGCCAGCACCCCCATGGGGGGGCGAGGGGAGACCCAGTACTTC.

This clonotype was observed many times. The genes are TRBV5-6 and TRBJ1-4; 9 bases agree with TRBD1. The V and J ends lost 3 bases and 5 bases, in that order; junction bases with no gene match: 5. This CDR3 has 15 residues. CDR1 and CDR2 (germline): SGHDT, YYEEEE. CDR3 sequence: CASSSYRGRNEKLFF. CDR3 DNA: TGTGCCAGCAGCTCTTACAGGGGGCGCAATGAAAAACTGTTTTTT.

This clonotype was seen more than once but under ten times. This chain joins TRBV28 and TRBJ1-4, with 7 bases matching TRBD1. The CDR3 totals 19 residues. Trimming took 6 bases from V and 3 from J; bases not matched to a gene: 19. Germline V gene sequence: CDR1 MDHEN, CDR2 SYDVKM. The CDR3, as DNA: TGTGCCAGCAGGCCCAAAACCCGACAGGGAAGCGGAGCTAATGAAAAACTGTTTTTT. Translation: CASRPKTRQGSGANEKLFF.

The rearrangement uses TRBV7-2 and TRBJ2-1; maybe TRBD2 (5 bases). V lost 4 bases and J 13 bases, leaving 11 bases between the germline ends. The CDR3 spans 11 residues. Per the germline V gene, CDR1 is SGHTA and CDR2 is FQGNSA. The CDR3 sequence is CASSSSGIQFF. CDR3 DNA sequence: TGTGCCAGCAGCTCCTCCGGGATTCAGTTCTTC.

The sample holds many counts of this clonotype. J is TRBJ1-2 and V is TRBV20-1, with D hard to call. Germline CDR1 DFQATT, CDR2 SNEGSKA (reference sequence). The V gene lost 1 base and the J gene lost 0 bases, with 3 bases spanning the gap. The CDR3 has 12 amino acids. CDR3 amino acids: CSARAPNYGYTF. The DNA of the CDR3 is TGCAGTGCTAGAGCACCTAACTATGGCTACACCTTC.

This clonotype was counted ten times or more. This CDR3 reads CASSMSFWGNQPQHF. The CDR3 DNA follows: TGTGCCAGTAGTATGTCTTTTTGGGGCAATCAGCCCCAGCATTTT. The rearrangement joins TRBV19 to TRBJ1-5; D not certain. From germline, CDR1 is LNHDA and CDR2 SQIVND (reference sequence). The CDR3 sequence is 15 residues long. V was trimmed by 3 bases and J by 2 bases, leaving 11 bases between them.

This clonotype was observed many times. V and J are TRBV6-1 and TRBJ1-5; 7 bases align to TRBD1. Trimming cost V 1 base and J 1 base; bases outside gene matches: 1. This CDR3 contains 15 residues. The germline gives CDR1 MNHNS, CDR2 SASEGT. CDR3 sequence reads: CASSEVGQSNQPQHF. In nucleotides, the CDR3 is TGTGCCAGCAGTGAAGTGGGACAGAGCAATCAGCCCCAGCATTTT.

This clonotype showed up just a few times. V gene TRBV20-1 combines with J gene TRBJ2-7; D is unresolved. The CDR3 runs to 15 residues. CDR1 is DFQATT and CDR2 is SNEGSKA in the germline V gene (reference sequence). With 0 bases removed from V and 6 bases from J, the gap between germline ends came to 18 bases. In DNA, the CDR3 is TGCAGTGCTAGAGAATATACACTCCCCAACAGCGAGCAGTACTTC. It yields the protein CSAREYTLPNSEQYF.

CDR3 in amino acids: CASSLNPPGTGLISAFF. CDR3 DNA: TGTGCCAGCAGCTTAAACCCCCCCGGGACAGGGCTTATTTCGGCTTTCTTT. The V call is TRBV7-8, the J call TRBJ1-1; the match to TRBD1 covers 9 bases. CDR3 size: 17 residues. CDR1 SGHVS and CDR2 FQNEAQ come from the germline V gene. J gave up 11 bases and V 2 bases, and 18 bases lay outside the gene matches.

This clonotype was seen a handful of times. The CDR3 DNA reads TGTGCCAGCAGTTCCCAGGGGGGGGCAGATACGCAGTATTTT. Its translation: CASSSQGGADTQYF. The chain uses TRBV7-2 and TRBJ2-3; either TRBD1 or TRBD2 may supply D (7 bases each). This CDR3 is 14 amino acids long. CDR1 is SGHTA and CDR2 is FQGNSA in the germline V gene. V gave up 6 bases and J gave up 4 bases, with 14 bases separating them.

The sample holds many counts of this clonotype. The chain joins TRBV7-2 to TRBJ1-5; possibly TRBD1 for D (6 bases). The V gene lost 5 bases and the J gene lost 5 bases, with 13 bases spanning the gap. Germline CDR1 SGHTA, CDR2 FQGNSA. The CDR3 spans 14 residues. The CDR3 nucleotides are TGTGCCAGCAGCCTGACAGGATCCTATCAGCCCCAGCATTTT. This translates into CASSLTGSYQPQHF.

The CDR3 sequence: CASSGRGEVGELFF. The CDR3 DNA reads TGTGCCAGCAGTGGAAGGGGGGAGGTCGGGGAGCTGTTTTTT. The chain combines TRBV25-1 with TRBJ2-2; either TRBD1 or TRBD2 may supply D (6 bases each). In germline, CDR1 is MGHDK, CDR2 SYGVNS. The CDR3 has 14 residues. V lost 4 bases and J 7 bases, leaving 13 bases between the germline ends.

This clonotype has just a few counts. The V and J genes are TRBV3-1 and TRBJ2-7; possibly TRBD2 for D (5 bases). The CDR3 covers 15 residues. Trimming cost V 0 bases and J 5 bases, with 14 bases left between them. CDR1 and CDR2 (germline): LGHDT, YNNKEL (reference sequence). For the CDR3, the DNA is TGTGCCAGCAGCCAAGATGGAGGACTTTCTAACGAGCAGTACTTC. Amino acid sequence: CASSQDGGLSNEQYF.

The chain joins TRBV20-1 to TRBJ2-7; D perhaps matches TRBD2 (7 bases). CDR3 length equals 15 residues. Germline loops: CDR1 DFQATT, CDR2 SNEGSKA (reference sequence). V dropped 2 bases and J dropped 2 bases, with 16 bases sitting between them. CDR3 DNA: TGCAGTGCTAGACCCCTTGCGGGGGCCGCCTACGAGCAGTACTTC. Residues: CSARPLAGAAYEQYF.

V usage is TRBV2 and J usage is TRBJ1-5, with 7 bases that match TRBD1. This CDR3 is built from 15 residues. Germline V gene data show CDR1 as SNHLY and CDR2 as FYNNEI. V shed 6 bases and J 7 bases; nucleotides not matched to a gene: 12. CDR3 in DNA: TGTGCCAGCAGCCAACAGACAGGGAAAGAACAGCCCCAGCATTTT. Protein product: CASSQQTGKEQPQHF.

J is TRBJ2-5 and V is TRBV5-1, with D unclear. CDR3 size: 13 residues. Germline CDR1 reads SGHRS; CDR2 reads YFSETQ. V shed 4 bases and J shed 4 bases, with 11 bases lying between them. CDR3 sequence: CASSEDGGETQYF. The CDR3 DNA sequence: TGCGCCAGCAGCGAAGACGGCGGAGAGACCCAGTACTTC.

This clonotype has ten or more counts. This rearrangement joins TRBV27 to TRBJ2-3, with a weak D call TRBD2 (6 bases). This CDR3 comprises 16 residues. Germline-derived CDR1 and CDR2 are MNHEY and SMNVEV (reference sequence). V was pared by 4 bases and J by 0 bases, with 14 bases between. Here the CDR3 reads CASSWKTRASTDTQYF. DNA for the CDR3: TGTGCCAGCAGTTGGAAGACTAGAGCTAGCACAGATACGCAGTATTTT.